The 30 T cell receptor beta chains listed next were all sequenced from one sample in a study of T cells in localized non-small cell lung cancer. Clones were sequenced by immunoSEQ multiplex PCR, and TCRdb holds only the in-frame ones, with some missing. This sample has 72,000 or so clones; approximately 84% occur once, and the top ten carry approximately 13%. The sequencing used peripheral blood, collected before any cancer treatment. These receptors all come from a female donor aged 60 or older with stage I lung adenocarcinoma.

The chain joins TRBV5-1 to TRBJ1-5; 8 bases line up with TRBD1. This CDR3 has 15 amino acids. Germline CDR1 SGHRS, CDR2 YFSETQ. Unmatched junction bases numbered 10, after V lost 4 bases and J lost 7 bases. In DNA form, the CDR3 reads TGCGCCAGCAGCCAGACAGGGGACTCCCGGCAGCCCCAGCATTTT. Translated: CASSQTGDSRQPQHF.

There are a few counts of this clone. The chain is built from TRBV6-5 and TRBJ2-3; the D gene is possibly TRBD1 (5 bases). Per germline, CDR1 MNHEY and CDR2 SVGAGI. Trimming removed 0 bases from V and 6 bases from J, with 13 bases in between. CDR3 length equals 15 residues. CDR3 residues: CASSYSGLSADTQYF. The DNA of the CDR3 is TGTGCCAGCAGTTACTCGGGGCTATCAGCGGATACGCAGTATTTT.

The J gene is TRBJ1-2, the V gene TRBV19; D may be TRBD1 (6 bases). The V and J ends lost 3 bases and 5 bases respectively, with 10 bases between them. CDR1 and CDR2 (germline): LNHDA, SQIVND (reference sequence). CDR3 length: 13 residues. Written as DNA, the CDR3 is TGTGCCAGTAGTATCTTAGGGGGTTATGGCTACACCTTC. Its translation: CASSILGGYGYTF.

In DNA form, the CDR3 reads TGTGCCAGCAGTGGCCAGGGCGCTGGGGCCAACGTCCTGACTTTC. Its translation: CASSGQGAGANVLTF. V gene TRBV28 combines with J gene TRBJ2-6; a possible D gene is TRBD1 (5 bases). CDR1 and CDR2 (germline): MDHEN, SYDVKM. V dropped 5 bases and J dropped 2 bases, with 10 bases sitting between them. The CDR3 extends over 15 amino acids.

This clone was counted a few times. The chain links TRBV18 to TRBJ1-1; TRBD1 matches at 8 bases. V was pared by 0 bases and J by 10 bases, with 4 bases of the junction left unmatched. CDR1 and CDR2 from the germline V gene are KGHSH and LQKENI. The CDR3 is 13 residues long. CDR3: CASSPPDREGAFF. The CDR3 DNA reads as TGTGCCAGCTCACCACCGGACAGGGAGGGAGCTTTCTTT.

In DNA form, the CDR3 reads TGTGCCAGCCTCCAGGGGGCCTTCGATGGCTACACCTTC. Translated: CASLQGAFDGYTF. The gene calls are TRBV7-9 and TRBJ1-2; 8 positions match TRBD1. Trimming removed 8 bases from V and 6 bases from J; junction bases left unmatched: 8. The CDR3 is 13 amino acids. The germline CDR1 and CDR2 sequences are SEHNR and FQNEAQ (reference sequence).

CDR3 nucleotide sequence: TGCAGCGTTACCCCAGGGCCCACTGAAGCTTTCTTT. It translates to CSVTPGPTEAFF. The chain combines TRBV29-1 with TRBJ1-1, with D possibly being TRBD1 (5 bases). V lost 5 bases and J lost 4, with 11 bases in between. CDR3 length: 12 amino acids. Germline CDR1 and CDR2: SQVTM and ANQGSEA.

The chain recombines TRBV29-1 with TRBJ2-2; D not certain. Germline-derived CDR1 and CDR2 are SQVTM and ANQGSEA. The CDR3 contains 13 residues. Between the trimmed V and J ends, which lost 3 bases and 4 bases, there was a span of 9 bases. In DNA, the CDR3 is TGCAGCGTTGATCTGGGTTTCACCGGGGAGCTGTTTTTT. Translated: CSVDLGFTGELFF.

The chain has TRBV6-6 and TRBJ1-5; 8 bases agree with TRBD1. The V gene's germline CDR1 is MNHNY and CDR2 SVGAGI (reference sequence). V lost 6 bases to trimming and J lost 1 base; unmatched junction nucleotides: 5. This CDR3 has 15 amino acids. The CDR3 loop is CASRSDRGSNQPQHF. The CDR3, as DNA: TGTGCCAGCAGATCCGACAGGGGAAGCAATCAGCCCCAGCATTTT.

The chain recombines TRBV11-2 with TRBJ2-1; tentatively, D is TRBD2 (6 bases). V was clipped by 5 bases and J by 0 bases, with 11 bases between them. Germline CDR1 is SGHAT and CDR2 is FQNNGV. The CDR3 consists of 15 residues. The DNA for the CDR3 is TGTGCCAGCAGCCCCCGGGGGAGCTCCTACAATGAGCAGTTCTTC. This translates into CASSPRGSSYNEQFF.

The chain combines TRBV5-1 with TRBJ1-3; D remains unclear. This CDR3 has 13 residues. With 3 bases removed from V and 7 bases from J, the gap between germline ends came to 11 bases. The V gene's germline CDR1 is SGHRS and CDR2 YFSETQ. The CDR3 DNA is TGCGCCAGCAGCTCGGGAGGCAGGAACACCATATATTTT. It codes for CASSSGGRNTIYF.

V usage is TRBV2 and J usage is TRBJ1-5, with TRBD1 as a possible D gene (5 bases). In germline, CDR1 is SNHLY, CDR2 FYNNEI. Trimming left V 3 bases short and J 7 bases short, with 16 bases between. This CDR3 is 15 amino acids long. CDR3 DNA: TGTGCCAGCAGTGAGTACGACAGAAGGGTCCAGCCCCAGCATTTT. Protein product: CASSEYDRRVQPQHF.

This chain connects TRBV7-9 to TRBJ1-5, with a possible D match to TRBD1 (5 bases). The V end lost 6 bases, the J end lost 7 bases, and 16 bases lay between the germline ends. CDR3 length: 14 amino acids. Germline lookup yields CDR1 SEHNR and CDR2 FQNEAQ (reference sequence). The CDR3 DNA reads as TGTGCCAGCAGGGGGGAAGGGGATGTACAGCCCCAGCATTTT. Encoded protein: CASRGEGDVQPQHF.

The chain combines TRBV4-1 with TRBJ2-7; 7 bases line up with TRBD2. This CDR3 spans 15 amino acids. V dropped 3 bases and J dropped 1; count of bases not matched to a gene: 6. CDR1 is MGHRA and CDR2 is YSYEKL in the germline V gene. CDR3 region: CASSHPPSGSYEQYF. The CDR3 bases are TGCGCCAGCAGCCACCCTCCTAGCGGATCCTACGAGCAGTACTTC.

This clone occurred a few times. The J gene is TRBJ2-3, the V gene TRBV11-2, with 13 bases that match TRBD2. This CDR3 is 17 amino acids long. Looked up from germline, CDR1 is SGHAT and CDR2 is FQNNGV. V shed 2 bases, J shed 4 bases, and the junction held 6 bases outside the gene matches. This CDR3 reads CASSLTTSGRAPDTQYF. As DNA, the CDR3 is TGTGCCAGCAGCTTAACTACTAGCGGGAGGGCCCCAGATACGCAGTATTTT.

CDR3 DNA: TGTGCCAGCAGCTACCGACAGGGTTTCCCCCTCCACTTT. Amino acid sequence: CASSYRQGFPLHF. The V gene is TRBV13, the J gene TRBJ1-6; TRBD1 matches 7 bases. Germline loops: CDR1 PRHDT, CDR2 FYEKMQ (reference sequence). The CDR3 spans 13 residues. V gave up 4 bases and J gave up 13 bases; unmatched junction bases: 7.

Here the CDR3 reads CASTLGTGVTGELFF. The CDR3 nucleotides read TGTGCCAGTACCCTGGGGACAGGGGTTACCGGGGAGCTGTTTTTT. This chain joins TRBV19 and TRBJ2-2; 10 nucleotides line up with TRBD1. The CDR3 extends over 15 amino acids. Germline V lookup: CDR1 LNHDA, CDR2 SQIVND (reference sequence). After removal of 7 bases from V and 5 bases from J, the junction contained 7 bases not matched to a gene.

DNA for the CDR3: TGTGCCAGCAGGACGACTAGCGGGAGGCCAGGCTACAATGAGCAGTTCTTC. This sequence encodes CASRTTSGRPGYNEQFF. V usage is TRBV5-8 and J usage is TRBJ2-1; 13 positions match TRBD2. Germline CDR1 reads SGHTS; CDR2 reads YDEGEE. Trimming removed 5 bases from V and 3 bases from J; junction bases left unmatched: 8. CDR3 length: 17 residues.

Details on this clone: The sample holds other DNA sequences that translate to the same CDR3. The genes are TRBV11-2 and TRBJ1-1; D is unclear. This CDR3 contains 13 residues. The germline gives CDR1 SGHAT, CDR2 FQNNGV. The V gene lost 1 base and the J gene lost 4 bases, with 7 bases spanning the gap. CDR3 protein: CASSLGVGTEAFF. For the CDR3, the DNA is TGTGCCAGCAGCTTAGGGGTGGGCACTGAAGCTTTCTTT. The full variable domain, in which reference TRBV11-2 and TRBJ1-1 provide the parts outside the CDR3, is EAGVAQSPRYKIIEKRQSVAFWCNPISGHATLYWYQQILGQGPKLLIQFQNNGVVDDSQLPKDRFSAERLKGVDSTLKIQPAKLEDSAVYLCASSLGVGTEAFFGQGTRLTVV.

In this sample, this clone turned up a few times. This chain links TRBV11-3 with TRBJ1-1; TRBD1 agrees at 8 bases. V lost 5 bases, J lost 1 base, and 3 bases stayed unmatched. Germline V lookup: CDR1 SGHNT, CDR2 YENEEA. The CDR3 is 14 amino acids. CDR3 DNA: TGTGCCAGCAGCCCCCAGGGGGCGAACACTGAAGCTTTCTTT. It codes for CASSPQGANTEAFF.

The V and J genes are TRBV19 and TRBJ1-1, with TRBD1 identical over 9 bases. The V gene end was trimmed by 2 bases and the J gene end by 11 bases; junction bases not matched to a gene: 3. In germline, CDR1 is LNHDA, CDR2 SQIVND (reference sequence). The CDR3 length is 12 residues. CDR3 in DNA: TGTGCCAGTAGTATATGGGACAGGGTTGCTTTCTTT. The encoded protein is CASSIWDRVAFF.

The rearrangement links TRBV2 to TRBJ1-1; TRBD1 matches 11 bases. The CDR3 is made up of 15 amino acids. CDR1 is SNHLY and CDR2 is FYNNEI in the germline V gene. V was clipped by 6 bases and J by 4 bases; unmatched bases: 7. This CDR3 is CASRGTGQGVTEAFF. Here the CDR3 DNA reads TGTGCCAGCAGGGGGACGGGACAGGGGGTCACTGAAGCTTTCTTT.

The CDR3 bases are TGCGCCAGCAGCCAAGATAGTACAGGGAACTACGAGCAGTACTTC. Its translation is CASSQDSTGNYEQYF. The chain uses TRBV4-1 and TRBJ2-7; D may be TRBD1 (6 bases). From germline, CDR1 is MGHRA and CDR2 YSYEKL. CDR3 length: 15 amino acids. Deletions cut 0 bases from V and 3 bases from J, with 12 bases between.

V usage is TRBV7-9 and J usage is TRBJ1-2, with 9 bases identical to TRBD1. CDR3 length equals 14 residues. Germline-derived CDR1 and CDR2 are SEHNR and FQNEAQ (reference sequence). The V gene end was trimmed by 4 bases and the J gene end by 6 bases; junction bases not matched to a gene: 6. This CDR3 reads CASSSDRGIDGYTF. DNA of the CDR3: TGTGCCAGCAGCTCCGACAGGGGGATTGATGGCTACACCTTC.

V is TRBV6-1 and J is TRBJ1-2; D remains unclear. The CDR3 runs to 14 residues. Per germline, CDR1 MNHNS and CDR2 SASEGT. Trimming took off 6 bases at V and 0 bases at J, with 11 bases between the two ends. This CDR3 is CASRLAETNYGYTF. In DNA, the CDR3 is TGTGCCAGCAGGTTAGCTGAAACTAACTATGGCTACACCTTC.

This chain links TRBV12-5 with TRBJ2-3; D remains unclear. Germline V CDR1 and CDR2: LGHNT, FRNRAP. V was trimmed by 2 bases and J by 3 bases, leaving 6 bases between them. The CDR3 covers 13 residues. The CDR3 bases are TGTGCTAGTGGTTTGTGGCAGACAGATACGCAGTATTTT. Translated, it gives CASGLWQTDTQYF.

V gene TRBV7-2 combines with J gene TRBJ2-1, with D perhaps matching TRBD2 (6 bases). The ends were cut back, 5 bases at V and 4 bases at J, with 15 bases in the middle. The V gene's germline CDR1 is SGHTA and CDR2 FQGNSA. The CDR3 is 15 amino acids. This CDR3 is CASSRAGKLYNEQFF. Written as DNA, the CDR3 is TGTGCCAGCAGCCGAGCGGGCAAGCTTTACAATGAGCAGTTCTTC. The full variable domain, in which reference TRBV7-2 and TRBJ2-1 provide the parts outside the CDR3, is GAGVSQSPSNKVTEKGKDVELRCDPISGHTALYWYRQSLGQGLEFLIYFQGNSAPDKSGLPSDRFSAERTGGSVSTLTIQRTQQEDSAVYLCASSRAGKLYNEQFFGPGTRLTVL.

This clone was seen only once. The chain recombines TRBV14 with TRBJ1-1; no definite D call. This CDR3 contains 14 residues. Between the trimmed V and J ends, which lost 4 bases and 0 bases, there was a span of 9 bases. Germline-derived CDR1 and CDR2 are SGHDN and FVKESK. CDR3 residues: CASSLAGMNTEAFF. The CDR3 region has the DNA TGTGCCAGCAGCCTGGCCGGGATGAACACTGAAGCTTTCTTT.

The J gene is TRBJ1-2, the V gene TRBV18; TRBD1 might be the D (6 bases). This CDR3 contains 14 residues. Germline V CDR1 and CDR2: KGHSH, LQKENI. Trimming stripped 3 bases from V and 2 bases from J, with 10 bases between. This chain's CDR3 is CASSPVDSNYGYTF. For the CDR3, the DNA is TGTGCCAGCTCACCCGTGGACAGCAACTATGGCTACACCTTC.

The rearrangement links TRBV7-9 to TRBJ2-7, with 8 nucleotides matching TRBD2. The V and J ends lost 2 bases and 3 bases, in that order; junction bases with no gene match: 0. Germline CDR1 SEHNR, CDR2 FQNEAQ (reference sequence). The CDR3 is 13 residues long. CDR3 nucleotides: TGTGCCAGCAGCTTAAGCGGGGGCTACGAGCAGTACTTC. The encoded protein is CASSLSGGYEQYF.